One T cell receptor beta chain is described in this entry. What it binds is unknown. One end of the junction does not line up with germline, which may come from a read error. This PCR relied on a set of 60 Vbeta primers and 13 Jbeta primers. Sequencing was performed with immunoSEQ multiplex PCR; in TCRdb, only in-frame clones are kept and a portion is missing. The repertoire holds about 100,000 clones, with around 80% as singletons. This record comes from a study of cytomegalovirus exposure and HLA in healthy donors. Study-wide results and limits: Researchers left out some V segments, among them TRBV6-2 and TRBV6-3, as indistinguishable.

This CDR3 is built from 16 residues. In germline, CDR1 is SEHNR, CDR2 FQNEAQ (reference sequence). The chain combines TRBV7-9 with TRBJ2-7, with 10 positions matching TRBD2. The receptor was isolated from a female donor in good health and CMV-seropositive. The sample comprised PBMCs. CDR3 amino acids: CSSSPPRLAGGYEQYF. CDR3 bases: TGTTCCAGCAGCCCCCCTCGACTAGCGGGTGGCTACGAGCAGTACTTC.